The TCR beta chain described here comes from a study of response to subunit inactivated influenza vaccine (dated by TCRdb to 2016 to 2019). General notes on the study: Deep quantitative T cell receptor repertoire profiling was used in the study to track responses to a trivalent subunit inactivated influenza vaccine.

Including the terminal cysteine and phenylalanine, the CDR3 comprises 15 residues. Only the CDR3 part of the read is kept: 45 bases, read in frame from the first base. The germline V gene (reference sequence) gives CDR1 as LGHDT and CDR2 as YNNKEL. Trimming removed 0 bases from V and 4 bases from J; the gene matches leave 4 bases unexplained. A remark on this clonotype: Its antigen is still unknown. No per-base quality is available; no much larger clone lies one base away.

What the work shows at the level of the full study, not this receptor alone: The authors proposed that each seasonal influenza vaccination may bring in only a limited number of new T cells.

Library preparation used RT-PCR. TCRdb names Illumina HiSeq 2500 as the instrument used. The public reads were reanalyzed by TCRdb: fastp trimming at Q25, MiXCR alignment, in-frame beta chains only. Rows are combined by CDR3 protein, so each entry shows the most common genes and DNA. This sample has about 700,000 distinct CDR3 sequences in its table, and approximately 13% of those were observed once. The ten top clones hold 6.5% to 8.5% of the sample. The sequence was collected from a man aged 45-60 years who received an inactivated influenza vaccine. Donor details come from another sample of the same person, matched by shared clones. The chain is encoded by TRBV3-1 joined to TRBJ2-7; TRBD2 aligns with 9 central bases. The specimen was PBMCs from blood, collected less than 15 days before vaccination. The DNA reads TGTGCCAGCAGCCAAGAATTAGCGGGAGCTTACGAGCAGTACTTC. This yields the protein CASSQELAGAYEQYF.